This T cell receptor (beta chain) was observed in a study of cytomegalovirus exposure and HLA in healthy donors. Study-wide findings and caveats: Cytomegalovirus-associated status was assigned to approximately 160 TCR beta chains. A later analysis reportedly found fewer N-insertions in an Asian-associated ancestry cluster than the approximately 660-donor mean. Accurate HLA-A and HLA-B prediction from TCR beta sequences was reported for most subjects.

PCR involved 60 Vbeta and 13 Jbeta primers. Sequencing used immunoSEQ multiplex PCR; TCRdb keeps in-frame clones, though not all of them. Among about 130,000 clones listed, around 84% were seen once. Trimming took off 5 bases at V and 0 bases at J, with 5 bases between the two ends. This CDR3 comprises 12 residues. In germline, CDR1 is SGHTA, CDR2 FQGNSA. About this clone itself: The antigen remains undetermined.

The rearrangement links TRBV7-2 to TRBJ2-7; D is ambiguous. The source material was PBMCs. The TCR comes from a middle-aged man in good health and CMV-seronegative. The CDR3 DNA is TGTGCCAGCAGCGGCCGCTCCTACGAGCAGTACTTC. Protein sequence: CASSGRSYEQYF.